This T cell receptor (beta chain) appears in the sequencing data of a study of blood T cell repertoires in COVID-19. Study-level information: Italy, Spain and the United States were the sources of the convalescent and acute COVID-19 samples.

The V gene's germline CDR1 is SGHTA and CDR2 FQGNSA. V lost 4 bases, J lost 7 bases, and 10 bases lay in between. This CDR3 is built from 13 residues. The sample holds one count of this clone. Clones were sequenced by immunoSEQ multiplex PCR, and TCRdb holds only the in-frame ones, with some missing. The sample carries around 200,000 clones, 87% recorded once. This chain connects TRBV7-2 to TRBJ2-2; weak D call: TRBD1 (5 bases). The sequence came from a woman aged 18-30 years who had recovered from COVID-19. The material sequenced was peripheral blood. The CDR3 loop is CASSWQGDGELFF. The CDR3 DNA sequence: TGTGCCAGCAGCTGGCAGGGTGACGGGGAGCTGTTTTTT.